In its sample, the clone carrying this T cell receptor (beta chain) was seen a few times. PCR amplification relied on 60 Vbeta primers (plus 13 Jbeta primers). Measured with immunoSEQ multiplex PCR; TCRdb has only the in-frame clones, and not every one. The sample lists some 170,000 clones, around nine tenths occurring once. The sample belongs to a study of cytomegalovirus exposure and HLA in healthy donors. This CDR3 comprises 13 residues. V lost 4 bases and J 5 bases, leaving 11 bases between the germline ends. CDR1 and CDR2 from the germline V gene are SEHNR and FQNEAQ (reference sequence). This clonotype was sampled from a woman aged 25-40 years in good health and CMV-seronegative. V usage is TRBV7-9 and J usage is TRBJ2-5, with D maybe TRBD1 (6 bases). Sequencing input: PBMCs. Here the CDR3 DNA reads TGTGCCAGCAGCTCCTACAGGGAGGAGACCCAGTACTTC. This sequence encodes CASSSYREETQYF.